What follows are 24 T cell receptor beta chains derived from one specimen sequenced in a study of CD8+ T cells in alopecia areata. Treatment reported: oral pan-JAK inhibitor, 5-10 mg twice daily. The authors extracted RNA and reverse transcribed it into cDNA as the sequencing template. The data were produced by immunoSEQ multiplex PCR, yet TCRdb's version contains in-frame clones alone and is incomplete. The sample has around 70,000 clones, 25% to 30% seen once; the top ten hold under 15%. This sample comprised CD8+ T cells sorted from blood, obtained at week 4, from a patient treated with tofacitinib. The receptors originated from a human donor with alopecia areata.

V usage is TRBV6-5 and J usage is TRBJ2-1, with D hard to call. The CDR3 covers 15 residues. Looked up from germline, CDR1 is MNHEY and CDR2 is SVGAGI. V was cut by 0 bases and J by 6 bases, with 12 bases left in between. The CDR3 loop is CASSYSVSRLNEQFF. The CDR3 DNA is TGTGCCAGCAGTTACTCTGTCTCACGGCTCAATGAGCAGTTCTTC.

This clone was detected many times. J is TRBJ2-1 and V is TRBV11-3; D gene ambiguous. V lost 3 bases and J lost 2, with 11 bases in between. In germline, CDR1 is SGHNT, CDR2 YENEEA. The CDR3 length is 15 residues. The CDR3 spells CASSFETPTYNEQFF. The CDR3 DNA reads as TGTGCCAGCAGCTTCGAGACGCCGACCTACAATGAGCAGTTCTTC.

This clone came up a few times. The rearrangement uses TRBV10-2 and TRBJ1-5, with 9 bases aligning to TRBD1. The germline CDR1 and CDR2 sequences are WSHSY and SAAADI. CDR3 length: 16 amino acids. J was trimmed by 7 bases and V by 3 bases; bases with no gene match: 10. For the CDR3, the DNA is TGCGCCAGCAGTGACCCCGGGACAGGGCTTCCGCAGCCCCAGCATTTT. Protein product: CASSDPGTGLPQPQHF.

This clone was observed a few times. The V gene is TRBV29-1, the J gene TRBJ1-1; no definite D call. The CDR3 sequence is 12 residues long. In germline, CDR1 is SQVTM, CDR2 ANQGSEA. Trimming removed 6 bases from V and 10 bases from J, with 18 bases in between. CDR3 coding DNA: TGCAGCGTGCCCCGTATTCGCGGAGGAGCTTTCTTT. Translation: CSVPRIRGGAFF. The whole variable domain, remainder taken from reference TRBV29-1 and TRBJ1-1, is SAVISQKPSRDICQRGTSLTIQCQVDSQVTMMFWYRQQPGQSLTLIATANQGSEATYESGFVIDKFPISRPNLTFSTLTVSNMSPEDSSIYLCSVPRIRGGAFFGQGTRLTVV.

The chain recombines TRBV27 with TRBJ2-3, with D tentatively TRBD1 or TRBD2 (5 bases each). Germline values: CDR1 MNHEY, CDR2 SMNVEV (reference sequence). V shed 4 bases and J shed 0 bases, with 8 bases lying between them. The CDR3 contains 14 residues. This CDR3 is CASSWGGSTDTQYF. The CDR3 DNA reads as TGTGCCAGCAGTTGGGGCGGGAGCACAGATACGCAGTATTTT.

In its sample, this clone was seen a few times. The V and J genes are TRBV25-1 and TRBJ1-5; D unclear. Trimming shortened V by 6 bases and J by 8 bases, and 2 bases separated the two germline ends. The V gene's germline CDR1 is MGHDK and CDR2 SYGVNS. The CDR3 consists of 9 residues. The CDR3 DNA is TGTGCCAGCAGGGAGCCCCAGCATTTT. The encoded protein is CASREPQHF.

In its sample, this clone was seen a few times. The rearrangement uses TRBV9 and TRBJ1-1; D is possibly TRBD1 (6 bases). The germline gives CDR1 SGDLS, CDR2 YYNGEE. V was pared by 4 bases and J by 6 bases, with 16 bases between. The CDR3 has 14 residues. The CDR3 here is CASSPPQGTPEAFF. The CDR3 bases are TGTGCCAGCAGCCCCCCGCAGGGGACCCCTGAAGCTTTCTTT.

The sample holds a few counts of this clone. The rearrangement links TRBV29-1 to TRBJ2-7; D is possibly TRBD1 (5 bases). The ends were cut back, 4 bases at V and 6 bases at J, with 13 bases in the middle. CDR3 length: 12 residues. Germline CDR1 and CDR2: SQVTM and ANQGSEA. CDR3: CSVVVGVVEQYF. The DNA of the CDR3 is TGCAGCGTTGTGGTAGGGGTGGTCGAGCAGTACTTC.

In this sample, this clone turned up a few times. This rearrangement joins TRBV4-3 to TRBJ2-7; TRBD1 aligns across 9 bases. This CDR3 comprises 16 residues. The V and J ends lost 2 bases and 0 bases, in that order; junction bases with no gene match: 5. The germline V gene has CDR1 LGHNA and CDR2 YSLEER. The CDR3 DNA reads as TGCGCCAGCAGCCAACGGGACAGGGAAAGCTCCTACGAGCAGTACTTC. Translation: CASSQRDRESSYEQYF.

This CDR3 is CASSVGNHGNQETQYF. Written as DNA, the CDR3 is TGTGCCAGCAGCGTAGGAAATCACGGGAACCAAGAGACCCAGTACTTC. The chain recombines TRBV9 with TRBJ2-5; a weak D match, TRBD2 (5 bases). The CDR3 contains 16 residues. Germline V CDR1 and CDR2: SGDLS, YYNGEE. Trimming removed 0 bases from V and 0 bases from J, with 12 bases in between. The full variable domain, in which reference TRBV9 and TRBJ2-5 provide the parts outside the CDR3, is DSGVTQTPKHLITATGQRVTLRCSPRSGDLSVYWYQQSLDQGLQFLIQYYNGEERAKGNILERFSAQQFPDLHSELNLSSLELGDSALYFCASSVGNHGNQETQYFGPGTRLLVL.

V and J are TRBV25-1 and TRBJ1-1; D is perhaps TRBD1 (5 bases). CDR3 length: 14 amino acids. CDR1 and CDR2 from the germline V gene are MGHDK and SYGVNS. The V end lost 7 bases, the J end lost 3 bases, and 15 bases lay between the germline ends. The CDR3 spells CASMGRWVDTEAFF. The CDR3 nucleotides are TGTGCCAGCATGGGACGTTGGGTCGACACTGAAGCTTTCTTT.

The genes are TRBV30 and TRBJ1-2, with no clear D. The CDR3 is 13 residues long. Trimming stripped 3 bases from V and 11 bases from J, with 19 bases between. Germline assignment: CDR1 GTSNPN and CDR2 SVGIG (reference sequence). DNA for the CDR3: TGTGCCTGGAGGGCACCTCCCGACCTTTGGTACACCTTC. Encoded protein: CAWRAPPDLWYTF. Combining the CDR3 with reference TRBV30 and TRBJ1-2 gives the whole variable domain SQTIHQWPATLVQPVGSPLSLECTVEGTSNPNLYWYRQAAGRGLQLLFYSVGIGQISSEVPQNLSASRPQDRQFILSSKKLLLSDSGFYLCAWRAPPDLWYTFGSGTRLTVV.

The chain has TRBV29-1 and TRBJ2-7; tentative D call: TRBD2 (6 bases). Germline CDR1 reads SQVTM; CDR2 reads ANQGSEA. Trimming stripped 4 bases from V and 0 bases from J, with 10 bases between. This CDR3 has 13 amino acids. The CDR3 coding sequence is TGCAGCGTTGCCGGGGGAGCCTCCTACGAGCAGTACTTC. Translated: CSVAGGASYEQYF.

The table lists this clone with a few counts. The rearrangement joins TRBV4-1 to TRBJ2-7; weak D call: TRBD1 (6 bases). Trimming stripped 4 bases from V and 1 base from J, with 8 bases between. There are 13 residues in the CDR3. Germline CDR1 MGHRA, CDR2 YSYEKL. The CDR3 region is CASSLGQSYEQYF. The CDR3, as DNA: TGCGCCAGCAGCCTCGGACAGTCCTACGAGCAGTACTTC.

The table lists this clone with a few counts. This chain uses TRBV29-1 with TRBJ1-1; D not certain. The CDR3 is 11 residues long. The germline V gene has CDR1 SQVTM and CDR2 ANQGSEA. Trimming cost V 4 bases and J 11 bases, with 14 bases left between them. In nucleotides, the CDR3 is TGCAGCGTTGGCGGCAGACCCGAGGCTTTCTTT. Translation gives CSVGGRPEAFF.

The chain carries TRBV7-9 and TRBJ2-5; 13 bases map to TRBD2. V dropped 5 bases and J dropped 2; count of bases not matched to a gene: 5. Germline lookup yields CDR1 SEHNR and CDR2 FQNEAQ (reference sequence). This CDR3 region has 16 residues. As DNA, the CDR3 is TGTGCCAGCAGCCAACCGGGACTAGCGGGGCAAGAGACCCAGTACTTC. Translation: CASSQPGLAGQETQYF.

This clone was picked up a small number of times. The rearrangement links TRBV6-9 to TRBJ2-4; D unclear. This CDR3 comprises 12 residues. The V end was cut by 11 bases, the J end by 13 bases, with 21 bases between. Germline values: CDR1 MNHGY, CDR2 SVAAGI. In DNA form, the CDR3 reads TGTGCCCGTTCGAAAGCCGCCTTGGTCCAGTACTTC. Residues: CARSKAALVQYF.

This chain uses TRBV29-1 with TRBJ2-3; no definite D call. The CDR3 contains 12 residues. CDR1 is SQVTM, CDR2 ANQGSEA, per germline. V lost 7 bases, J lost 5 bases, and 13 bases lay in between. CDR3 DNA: TGCAGCGCTTGGGGTTCTAAAGATACGCAGTATTTT. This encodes CSAWGSKDTQYF.

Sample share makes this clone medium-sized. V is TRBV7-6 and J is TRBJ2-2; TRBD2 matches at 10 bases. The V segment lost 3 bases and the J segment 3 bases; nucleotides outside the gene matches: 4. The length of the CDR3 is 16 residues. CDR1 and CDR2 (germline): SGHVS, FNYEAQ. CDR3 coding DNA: TGTGCCAGCAGCTTCGGACTAGCGGACCACACCGGGGAGCTGTTTTTT. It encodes CASSFGLADHTGELFF.

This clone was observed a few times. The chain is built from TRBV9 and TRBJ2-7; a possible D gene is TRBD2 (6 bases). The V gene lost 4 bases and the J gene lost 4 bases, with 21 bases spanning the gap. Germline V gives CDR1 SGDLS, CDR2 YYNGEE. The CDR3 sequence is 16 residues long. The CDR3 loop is CASSILGGARRYEQYF. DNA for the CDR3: TGTGCCAGCAGCATCCTCGGGGGAGCCAGGCGGTACGAGCAGTACTTC.

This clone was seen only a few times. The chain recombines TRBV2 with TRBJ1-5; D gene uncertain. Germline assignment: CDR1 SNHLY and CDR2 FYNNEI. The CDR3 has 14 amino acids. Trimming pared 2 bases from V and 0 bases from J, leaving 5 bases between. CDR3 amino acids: CASSERVSNQPQHF. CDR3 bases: TGTGCCAGCAGTGAACGGGTTAGCAATCAGCCCCAGCATTTT.

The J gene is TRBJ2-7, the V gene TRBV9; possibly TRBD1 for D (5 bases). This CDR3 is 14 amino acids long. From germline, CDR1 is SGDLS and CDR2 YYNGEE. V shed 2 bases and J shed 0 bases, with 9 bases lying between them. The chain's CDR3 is CASSVTGTSYEQYF. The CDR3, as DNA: TGTGCCAGCAGCGTTACAGGAACCTCCTACGAGCAGTACTTC.

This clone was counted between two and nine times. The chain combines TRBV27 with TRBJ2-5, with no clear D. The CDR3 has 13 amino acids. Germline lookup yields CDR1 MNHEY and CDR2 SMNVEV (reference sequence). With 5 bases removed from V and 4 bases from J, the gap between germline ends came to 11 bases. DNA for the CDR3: TGTGCCAGCAGTGGGATCTCGGGAGAGACCCAGTACTTC. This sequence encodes CASSGISGETQYF.

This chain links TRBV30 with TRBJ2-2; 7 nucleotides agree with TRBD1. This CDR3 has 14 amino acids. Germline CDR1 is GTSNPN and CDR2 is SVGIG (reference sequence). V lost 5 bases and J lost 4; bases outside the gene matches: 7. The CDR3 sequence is CAWAGGSSTGELFF. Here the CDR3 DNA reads TGTGCCTGGGCAGGGGGTTCCAGCACCGGGGAGCTGTTTTTT.